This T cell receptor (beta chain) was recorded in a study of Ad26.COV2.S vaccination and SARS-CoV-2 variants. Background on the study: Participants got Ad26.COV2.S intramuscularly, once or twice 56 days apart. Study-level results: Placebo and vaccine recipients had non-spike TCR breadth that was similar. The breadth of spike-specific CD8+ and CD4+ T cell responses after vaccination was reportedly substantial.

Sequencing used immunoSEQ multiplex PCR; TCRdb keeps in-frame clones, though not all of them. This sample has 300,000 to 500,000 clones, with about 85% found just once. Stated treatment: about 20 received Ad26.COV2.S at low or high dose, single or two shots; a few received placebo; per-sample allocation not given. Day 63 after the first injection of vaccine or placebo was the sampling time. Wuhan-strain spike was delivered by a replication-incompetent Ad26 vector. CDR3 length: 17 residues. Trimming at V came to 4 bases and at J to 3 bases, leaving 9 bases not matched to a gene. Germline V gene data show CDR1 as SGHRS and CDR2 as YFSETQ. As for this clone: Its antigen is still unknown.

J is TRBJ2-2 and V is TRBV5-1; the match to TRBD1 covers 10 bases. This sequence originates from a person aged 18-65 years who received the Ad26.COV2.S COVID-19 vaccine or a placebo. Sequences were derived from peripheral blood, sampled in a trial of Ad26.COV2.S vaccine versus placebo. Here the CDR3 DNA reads TGCGCCAGCAGCCGCGGGACAGGGGCCCGAGACACCGGGGAGCTGTTTTTT. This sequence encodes CASSRGTGARDTGELFF. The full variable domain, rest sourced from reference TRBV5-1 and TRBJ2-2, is KAGVTQTPRYLIKTRGQQVTLSCSPISGHRSVSWYQQTPGQGLQFLFEYFSETQRNKGNFPGRFSGRQFSNSRSEMNVSTLELGDSALYLCASSRGTGARDTGELFFGEGSRLTVL.